This T cell receptor (beta chain) derives from a study of identical twins. Study results and limitations: Cord blood beta clonotypes present at high abundance carried fewer insertions; no such pattern appeared in memory repertoires.

The V and J ends lost 4 bases and 3 bases, in that order; junction bases with no gene match: 14. CDR3 size: 20 residues. Germline V gene lookup returns CDR1 SGHAT and CDR2 FQDESV (reference sequence). A universal primer site came from template switching; cDNA carried unique molecular identifiers. One entry per CDR3 protein results from TCRdb running MiXCR on the 5' RACE reads. The table shows 500,000 to 600,000 distinct CDR3 sequences, with roughly 21% occurring only once. This clonotype was detected only a few times. Its antigen is as yet unknown. The same data also went into a second study, on T cells expressing NK-cell markers. That paper adds: HCMV seropositivity marked most of the eight sequenced donors; one was seronegative. Roughly 1.0-7.0% of CD8+ T cells in several donors belonged to dominant NKG2C+ clonotypes.

This receptor was obtained from a woman aged 18-29 years in good health. The specimen sequenced was CD4+ T cells sorted from blood. The V call is TRBV11-1, the J call TRBJ2-1, with TRBD2 matching over 14 bases. The CDR3 region has the DNA TGTGCCAGCAGCTACGGGAAGGGACTAGCGGGAGTGCGGAACTACAATGAGCAGTTCTTC. Translating gives CASSYGKGLAGVRNYNEQFF. The full variable domain, completed using reference TRBV11-1 and TRBJ2-1, is EAEVAQSPRYKITEKSQAVAFWCDPISGHATLYWYRQILGQGPELLVQFQDESVVDDSQLPKDRFSAERLKGVDSTLKIQPAELGDSAMYLCASSYGKGLAGVRNYNEQFFGPGTRLTVL.